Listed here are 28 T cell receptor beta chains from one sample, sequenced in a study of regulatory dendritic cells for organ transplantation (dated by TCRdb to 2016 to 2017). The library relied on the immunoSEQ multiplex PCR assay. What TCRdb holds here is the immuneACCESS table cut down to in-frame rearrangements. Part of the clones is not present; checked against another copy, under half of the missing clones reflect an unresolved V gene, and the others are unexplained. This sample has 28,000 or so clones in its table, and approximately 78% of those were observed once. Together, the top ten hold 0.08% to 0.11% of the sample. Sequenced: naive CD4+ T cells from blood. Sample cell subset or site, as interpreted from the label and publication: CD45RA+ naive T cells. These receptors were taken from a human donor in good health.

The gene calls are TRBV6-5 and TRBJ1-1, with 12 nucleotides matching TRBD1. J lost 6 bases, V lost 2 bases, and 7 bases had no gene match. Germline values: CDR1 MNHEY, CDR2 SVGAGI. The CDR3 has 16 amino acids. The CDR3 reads CASSYPGTGGFAEAFF. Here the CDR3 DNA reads TGTGCCAGCAGTTACCCAGGGACAGGGGGCTTCGCTGAAGCTTTCTTT.

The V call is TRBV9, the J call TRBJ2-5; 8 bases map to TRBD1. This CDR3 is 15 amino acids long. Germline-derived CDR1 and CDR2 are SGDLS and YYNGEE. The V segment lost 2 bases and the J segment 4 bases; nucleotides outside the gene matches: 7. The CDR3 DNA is TGTGCCAGCAGCGTTTCACCAGGGGGCCGAGAGACCCAGTACTTC. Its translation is CASSVSPGGRETQYF.

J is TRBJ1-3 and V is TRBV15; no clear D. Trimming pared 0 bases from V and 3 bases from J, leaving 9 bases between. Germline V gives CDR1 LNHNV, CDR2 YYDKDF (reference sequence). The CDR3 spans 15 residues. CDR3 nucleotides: TGTGCCACCAGCAGAGATCCGGGGTATGGAAACACCATATATTTT. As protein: CATSRDPGYGNTIYF. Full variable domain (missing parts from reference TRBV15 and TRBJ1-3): DAMVIQNPRYQVTQFGKPVTLSCSQTLNHNVMYWYQQKSSQAPKLLFHYYDKDFNNEADTPDNFQSRRPNTSFCFLDIRSPGLGDTAMYLCATSRDPGYGNTIYFGEGSWLTVV.

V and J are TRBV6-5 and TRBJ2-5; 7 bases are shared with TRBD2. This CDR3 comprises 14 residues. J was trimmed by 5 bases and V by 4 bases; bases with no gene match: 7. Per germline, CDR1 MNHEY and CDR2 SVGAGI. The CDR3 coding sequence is TGTGCCAGCAGTTCGCCGGGACTAACGGAGACCCAGTACTTC. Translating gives CASSSPGLTETQYF.

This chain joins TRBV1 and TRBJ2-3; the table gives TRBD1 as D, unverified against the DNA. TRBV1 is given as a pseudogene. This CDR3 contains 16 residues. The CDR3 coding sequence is TGCACCAGCAGCCATAGGATCCACAGGGGGACAGATACGCAGTATTTT. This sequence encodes CTSSHRIHRGTDTQYF.

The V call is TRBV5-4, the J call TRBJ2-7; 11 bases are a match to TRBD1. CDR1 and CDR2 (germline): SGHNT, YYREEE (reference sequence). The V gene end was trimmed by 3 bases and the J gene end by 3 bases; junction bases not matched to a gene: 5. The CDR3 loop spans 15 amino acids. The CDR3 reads CASSSPGQGVYEQYF. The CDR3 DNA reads TGTGCCAGCAGCTCCCCGGGACAGGGGGTCTACGAGCAGTACTTC.

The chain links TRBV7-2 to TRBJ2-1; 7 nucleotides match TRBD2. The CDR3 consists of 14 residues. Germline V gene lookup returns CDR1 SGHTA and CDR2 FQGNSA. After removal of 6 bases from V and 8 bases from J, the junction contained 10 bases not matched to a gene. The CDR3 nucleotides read TGTGCCAGCAGGGATACCAAGGGAGGGGATGAGCAGTTCTTC. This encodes CASRDTKGGDEQFF.

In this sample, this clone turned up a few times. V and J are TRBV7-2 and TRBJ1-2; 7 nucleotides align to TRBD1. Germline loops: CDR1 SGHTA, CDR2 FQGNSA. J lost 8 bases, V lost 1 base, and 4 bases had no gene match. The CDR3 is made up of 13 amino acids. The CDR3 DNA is TGTGCCAGCAGCTTAGAAGGGGGCGCGGGCTACACCTTC. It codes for CASSLEGGAGYTF.

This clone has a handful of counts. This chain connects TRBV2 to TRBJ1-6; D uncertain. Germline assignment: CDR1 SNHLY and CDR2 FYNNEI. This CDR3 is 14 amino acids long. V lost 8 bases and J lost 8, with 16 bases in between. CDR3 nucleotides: TGTGCCAGCCGGGGTCCATTAAGGGATTCACCCCTCCACTTT. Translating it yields CASRGPLRDSPLHF.

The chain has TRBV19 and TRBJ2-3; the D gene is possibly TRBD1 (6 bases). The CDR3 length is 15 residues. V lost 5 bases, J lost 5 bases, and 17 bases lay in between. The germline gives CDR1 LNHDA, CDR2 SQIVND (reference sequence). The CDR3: CASSPRDKPVDTQYF. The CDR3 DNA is TGTGCCAGTAGTCCGAGGGACAAGCCTGTAGATACGCAGTATTTT.

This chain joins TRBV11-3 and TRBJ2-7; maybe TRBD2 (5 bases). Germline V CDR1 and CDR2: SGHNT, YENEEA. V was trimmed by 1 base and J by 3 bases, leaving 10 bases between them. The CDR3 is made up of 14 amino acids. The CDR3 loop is CASSLGRTIYEQYF. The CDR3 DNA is TGTGCCAGCAGCTTAGGGAGGACCATCTACGAGCAGTACTTC.

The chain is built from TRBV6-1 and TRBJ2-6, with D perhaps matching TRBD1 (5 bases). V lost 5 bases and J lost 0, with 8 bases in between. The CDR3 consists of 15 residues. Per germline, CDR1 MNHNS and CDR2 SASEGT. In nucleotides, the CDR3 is TGTGCCAGCAGTCCAGGGAACTCTGGGGCCAACGTCCTGACTTTC. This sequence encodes CASSPGNSGANVLTF.

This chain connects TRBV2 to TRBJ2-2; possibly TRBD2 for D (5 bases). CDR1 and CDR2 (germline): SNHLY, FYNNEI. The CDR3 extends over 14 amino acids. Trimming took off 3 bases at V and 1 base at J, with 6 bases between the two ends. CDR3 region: CASSEGVNTGELFF. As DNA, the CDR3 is TGTGCCAGCAGTGAGGGAGTGAACACCGGGGAGCTGTTTTTT. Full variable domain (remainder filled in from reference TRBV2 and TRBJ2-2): EPEVTQTPSHQVTQMGQEVILRCVPISNHLYFYWYRQILGQKVEFLVSFYNNEISEKSEIFDDQFSVERPDGSNFTLKIRSTKLEDSAMYFCASSEGVNTGELFFGEGSRLTVL.

The CDR3 reads CASSAAGSTDTQYF. The CDR3 nucleotides are TGTGCCAGCAGTGCGGCGGGAAGCACAGATACGCAGTATTTT. This chain links TRBV2 with TRBJ2-3, with D perhaps TRBD2 (6 bases). V lost 4 bases to trimming and J lost 0 bases, with 8 bases between them. The CDR3 runs 14 residues. Germline V lookup: CDR1 SNHLY, CDR2 FYNNEI.

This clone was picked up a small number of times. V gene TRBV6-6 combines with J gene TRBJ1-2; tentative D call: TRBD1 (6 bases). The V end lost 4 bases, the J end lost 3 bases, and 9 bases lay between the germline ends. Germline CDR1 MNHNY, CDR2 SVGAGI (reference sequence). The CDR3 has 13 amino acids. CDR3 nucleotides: TGTGCCAGCAGTTCACAGGGTGACTATGGCTACACCTTC. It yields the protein CASSSQGDYGYTF.

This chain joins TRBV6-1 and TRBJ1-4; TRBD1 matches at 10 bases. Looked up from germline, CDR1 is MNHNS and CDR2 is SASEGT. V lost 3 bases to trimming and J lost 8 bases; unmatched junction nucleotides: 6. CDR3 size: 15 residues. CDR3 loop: CASSDVGTGAEKLFF. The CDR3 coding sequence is TGTGCCAGCAGTGACGTAGGGACAGGGGCCGAAAAACTGTTTTTT.

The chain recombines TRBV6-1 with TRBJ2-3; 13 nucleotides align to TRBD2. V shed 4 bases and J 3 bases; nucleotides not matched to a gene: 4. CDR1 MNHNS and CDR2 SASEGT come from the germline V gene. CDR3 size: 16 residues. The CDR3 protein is CASSVTSGGATDTQYF. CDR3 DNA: TGTGCCAGCAGTGTCACTAGCGGGGGGGCTACAGATACGCAGTATTTT.

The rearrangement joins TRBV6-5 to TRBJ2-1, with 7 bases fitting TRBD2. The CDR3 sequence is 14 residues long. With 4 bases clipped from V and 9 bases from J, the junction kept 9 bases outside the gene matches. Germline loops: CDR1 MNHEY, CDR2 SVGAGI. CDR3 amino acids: CASSFPGRRGEQFF. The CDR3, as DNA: TGTGCCAGCAGTTTTCCCGGGAGGAGGGGTGAGCAGTTCTTC.

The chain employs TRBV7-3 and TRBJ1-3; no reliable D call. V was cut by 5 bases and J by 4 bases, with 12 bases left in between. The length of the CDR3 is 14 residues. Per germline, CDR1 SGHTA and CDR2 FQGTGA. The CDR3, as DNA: TGTGCCAGCAGCCCCGGGATAGGGGGAAACACCATATATTTT. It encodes CASSPGIGGNTIYF.

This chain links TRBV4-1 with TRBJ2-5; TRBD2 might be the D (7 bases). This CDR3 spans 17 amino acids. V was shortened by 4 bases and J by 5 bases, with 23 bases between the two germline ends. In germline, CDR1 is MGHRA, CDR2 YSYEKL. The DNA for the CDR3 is TGCGCCAGCAGCCTGAACCACCACGGGGGGCTCGGGGAGACCCAGTACTTC. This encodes CASSLNHHGGLGETQYF.

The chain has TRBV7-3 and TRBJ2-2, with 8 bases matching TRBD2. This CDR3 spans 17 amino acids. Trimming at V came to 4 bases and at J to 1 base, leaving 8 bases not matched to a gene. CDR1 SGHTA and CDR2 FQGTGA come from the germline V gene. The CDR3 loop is CASSSPRGGMNTGELFF. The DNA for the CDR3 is TGTGCCAGCAGCTCACCCCGGGGGGGGATGAACACCGGGGAGCTGTTTTTT.

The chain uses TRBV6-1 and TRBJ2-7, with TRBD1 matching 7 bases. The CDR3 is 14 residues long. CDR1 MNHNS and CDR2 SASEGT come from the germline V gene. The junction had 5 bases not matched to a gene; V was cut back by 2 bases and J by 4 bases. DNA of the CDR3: TGTGCCAGCAGTGAACCGGGACAGCGATACGAGCAGTACTTC. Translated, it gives CASSEPGQRYEQYF.

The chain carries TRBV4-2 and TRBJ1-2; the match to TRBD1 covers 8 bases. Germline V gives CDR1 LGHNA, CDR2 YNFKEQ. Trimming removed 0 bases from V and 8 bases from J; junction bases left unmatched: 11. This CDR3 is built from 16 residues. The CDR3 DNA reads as TGTGCCAGCAGCCAAGATGGACAGGGTGGAGTATGGGGCTACACCTTC. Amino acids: CASSQDGQGGVWGYTF.

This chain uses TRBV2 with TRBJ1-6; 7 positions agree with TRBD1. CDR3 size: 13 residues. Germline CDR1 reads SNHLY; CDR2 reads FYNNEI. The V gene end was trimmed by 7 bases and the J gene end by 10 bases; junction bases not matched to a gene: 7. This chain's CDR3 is CASTGDRRSPLHF. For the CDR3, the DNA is TGTGCCAGCACTGGGGACAGAAGGTCACCCCTCCACTTT.

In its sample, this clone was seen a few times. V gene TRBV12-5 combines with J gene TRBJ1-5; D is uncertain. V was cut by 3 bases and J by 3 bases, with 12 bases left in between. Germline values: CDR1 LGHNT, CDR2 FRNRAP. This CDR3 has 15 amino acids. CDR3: CASGLGSQSNQPQHF. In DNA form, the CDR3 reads TGTGCTAGTGGTTTAGGGAGCCAGTCCAATCAGCCCCAGCATTTT.

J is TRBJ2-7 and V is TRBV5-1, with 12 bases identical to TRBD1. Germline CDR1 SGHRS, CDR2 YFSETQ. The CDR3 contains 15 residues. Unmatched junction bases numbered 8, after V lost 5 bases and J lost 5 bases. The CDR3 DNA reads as TGCGCCAGCAGATACCGCGGGACAGGGGGCGACGAGCAGTACTTC. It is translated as CASRYRGTGGDEQYF. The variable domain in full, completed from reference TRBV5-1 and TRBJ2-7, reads KAGVTQTPRYLIKTRGQQVTLSCSPISGHRSVSWYQQTPGQGLQFLFEYFSETQRNKGNFPGRFSGRQFSNSRSEMNVSTLELGDSALYLCASRYRGTGGDEQYFGPGTRLTVT.

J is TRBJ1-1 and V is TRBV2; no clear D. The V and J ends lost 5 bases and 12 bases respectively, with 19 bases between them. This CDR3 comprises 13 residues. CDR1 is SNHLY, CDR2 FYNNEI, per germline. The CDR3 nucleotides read TGTGCCAGCAGTACTGAAGACATGGCCAGTACTTTCTTT. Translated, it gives CASSTEDMASTFF.

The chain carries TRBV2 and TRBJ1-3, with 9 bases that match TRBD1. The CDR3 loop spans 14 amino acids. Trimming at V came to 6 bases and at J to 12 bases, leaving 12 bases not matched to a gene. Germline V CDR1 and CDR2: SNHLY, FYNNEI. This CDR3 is CASSLGQGPHGIYF. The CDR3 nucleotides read TGTGCCAGCAGCTTGGGACAGGGACCTCACGGCATATATTTT.